The 19 T cell receptor beta chains below all came from one sample that was sequenced in a study of blood T cell repertoires in COVID-19. Clones were read by immunoSEQ multiplex PCR, and TCRdb kept only the in-frame ones, dropping some. This sample carries about 110,000 clones, under 85% of them seen once, and the ten largest clones take under 5%. Input material: peripheral blood. The source is a woman in her 70s with acute or convalescent COVID-19.

There are a few counts of this clone. The gene calls are TRBV11-3 and TRBJ1-3; D is undetermined. This CDR3 is built from 16 residues. Trimming took 0 bases from V and 4 from J, leaving 13 bases between them. Germline CDR1 SGHNT, CDR2 YENEEA. CDR3 in DNA: TGTGCCAGCAGCTTAGATAAGGAGGGAACCGGAAACACCATATATTTT. This translates into CASSLDKEGTGNTIYF.

The chain uses TRBV7-2 and TRBJ2-2; 9 positions match TRBD2. Germline V gene sequence: CDR1 SGHTA, CDR2 FQGNSA. This CDR3 is 17 amino acids long. The V gene end was trimmed by 1 base and the J gene end by 4 bases; junction bases not matched to a gene: 7. CDR3 nucleotide sequence: TGTGCCAGCAGCTTAGTGGCGGGGGGGCGGACCACCGGGGAGCTGTTTTTT. This encodes CASSLVAGGRTTGELFF.

V is TRBV6-5 and J is TRBJ1-2, with D perhaps matching TRBD1 (5 bases). Germline CDR1 MNHEY, CDR2 SVGAGI. The CDR3 runs 14 residues. The V gene lost 8 bases and the J gene lost 5 bases, with 18 bases spanning the gap. The CDR3: CASSEYRTGYGYTF. CDR3 nucleotide sequence: TGTGCCAGCTCTGAGTACAGGACCGGGTATGGCTACACCTTC.

The chain combines TRBV28 with TRBJ1-5, with D possibly being TRBD1 (5 bases). CDR1 is MDHEN and CDR2 is SYDVKM in the germline V gene. V lost 4 bases and J 0 bases, leaving 10 bases between the germline ends. The CDR3 is made up of 15 amino acids. The CDR3 loop is CASSSAGHSNQPQHF. CDR3 DNA sequence: TGTGCCAGCAGTTCTGCAGGGCATAGCAATCAGCCCCAGCATTTT.

V and J are TRBV24-1 and TRBJ2-5, with 15 bases matching TRBD2. Per germline, CDR1 KGHDR and CDR2 SFDVKD. The CDR3 spans 18 residues. J was trimmed by 5 bases and V by 4 bases; bases with no gene match: 10. CDR3 coding DNA: TGTGCCACCAGTGACCGGCCCGGGACTAGCGGGAGGAGGGAGACCCAGTACTTC. Translated: CATSDRPGTSGRRETQYF.

The chain carries TRBV28 and TRBJ2-7; TRBD2 agrees at 8 bases. With 7 bases clipped from V and 2 bases from J, the junction kept 4 bases outside the gene matches. This CDR3 has 13 amino acids. CDR1 is MDHEN and CDR2 is SYDVKM in the germline V gene. The CDR3 protein is CASMAGGTYEQYF. The CDR3 nucleotides read TGTGCCAGCATGGCGGGAGGAACCTACGAGCAGTACTTC. Filled out from reference TRBV28 and TRBJ2-7, the complete variable domain reads DVKVTQSSRYLVKRTGEKVFLECVQDMDHENMFWYRQDPGLGLRLIYFSYDVKMKEKGDIPEGYSVSREKKERFSLILESASTNQTSMYLCASMAGGTYEQYFGPGTRLTVT.

The chain uses TRBV28 and TRBJ2-5, with 8 positions matching TRBD2. The CDR3 is 15 residues long. Germline CDR1 is MDHEN and CDR2 is SYDVKM. V gave up 6 bases and J gave up 3 bases; unmatched junction bases: 9. The CDR3 here is CASSEGLGDKETQYF. The CDR3 DNA reads TGTGCCAGCAGCGAGGGACTAGGGGATAAAGAGACCCAGTACTTC.

The chain combines TRBV3-1 (or the pseudogene TRBV3-2) with TRBJ1-3; no definite D call. V lost 2 bases, J lost 0 bases, and 14 bases lay in between. This CDR3 comprises 17 residues. CDR1 is LGHDT, CDR2 YNNKEL, per germline (reference sequence). CDR3 DNA: TGTGCCAGCAGCCAATATCTGGGCACCGGCTCTGGAAACACCATATATTTT. Translating gives CASSQYLGTGSGNTIYF.

The V and J genes are TRBV4-2 and TRBJ1-5; D might be TRBD1 (6 bases). The CDR3 has 15 amino acids. From germline, CDR1 is LGHNA and CDR2 YNFKEQ. Trimming stripped 1 base from V and 5 bases from J, with 12 bases between. DNA of the CDR3: TGTGCCAGCAGCCAAGTGGGAGGGGGAGATCAGCCCCAGCATTTT. Its translation: CASSQVGGGDQPQHF.

This clone was detected only a few times. The V and J genes are TRBV11-1 and TRBJ2-1; 8 bases align to TRBD1. There are 15 residues in the CDR3. V shed 0 bases, J shed 13 bases, and the junction held 11 bases outside the gene matches. The germline gives CDR1 SGHAT, CDR2 FQDESV (reference sequence). Here the CDR3 reads CASSLAGTGSFTQFF. In DNA form, the CDR3 reads TGTGCCAGCAGCTTAGCAGGGACAGGCTCCTTTACCCAGTTCTTC.

The rearrangement uses TRBV7-2 and TRBJ2-7; 8 bases match TRBD1. The germline V gene has CDR1 SGHTA and CDR2 FQGNSA. The CDR3 is made up of 16 amino acids. V was clipped by 0 bases and J by 0 bases; unmatched bases: 4. The CDR3 region is CASSLASGQASYEQYF. In nucleotides, the CDR3 is TGTGCCAGCAGCTTAGCGTCGGGACAGGCCTCCTACGAGCAGTACTTC.

The V and J genes are TRBV4-3 and TRBJ2-2, with 9 bases that match TRBD2. CDR1 LGHNA and CDR2 YSLEER come from the germline V gene. J was trimmed by 0 bases and V by 0 bases; bases with no gene match: 5. This CDR3 comprises 18 residues. The chain's CDR3 is CASSQDRAGGPNTGELFF. The CDR3 bases are TGCGCCAGCAGCCAAGATCGAGCGGGGGGCCCGAACACCGGGGAGCTGTTTTTT.

The rearrangement uses TRBV28 and TRBJ1-2; D perhaps matches TRBD1 (6 bases). Germline loops: CDR1 MDHEN, CDR2 SYDVKM. CDR3 length equals 12 residues. The CDR3 nucleotides read TGTGCTATGTCAGCCAGGGGCCGGGGCTACACCTTC. Residues: CAMSARGRGYTF.

The chain uses TRBV28 and TRBJ1-5; TRBD1 aligns across 10 bases. The ends lost 7 bases at V and 5 bases at J; junction bases unmatched: 5. Germline-derived CDR1 and CDR2 are MDHEN and SYDVKM. The CDR3 consists of 14 residues. The CDR3 region has the DNA TGTGCCAGCACAACGGGACAGGGGTATCAGCCCCAGCATTTT. Amino acids: CASTTGQGYQPQHF. Filled out from reference TRBV28 and TRBJ1-5, the complete variable domain reads DVKVTQSSRYLVKRTGEKVFLECVQDMDHENMFWYRQDPGLGLRLIYFSYDVKMKEKGDIPEGYSVSREKKERFSLILESASTNQTSMYLCASTTGQGYQPQHFGDGTRLSIL.

J is TRBJ2-2 and V is TRBV6-5; TRBD2 might be the D (6 bases). This CDR3 spans 12 amino acids. Trimming pared 10 bases from V and 5 bases from J, leaving 11 bases between. Per germline, CDR1 MNHEY and CDR2 SVGAGI. The CDR3 reads CATGGFTGELFF. The CDR3 coding sequence is TGTGCCACCGGGGGATTTACCGGGGAGCTGTTTTTT.

CDR3 coding DNA: TGCGCCAGCAGCTTGATCAGGGGCGAGTCTGAGAACACTGAAGCTTTCTTT. Translation gives CASSLIRGESENTEAFF. This chain uses TRBV5-1 with TRBJ1-1, with a weak D call TRBD1 (6 bases). This CDR3 region has 17 residues. The germline V gene encodes CDR1 SGHRS and CDR2 YFSETQ. Trimming shortened V by 1 base and J by 1 base, and 17 bases separated the two germline ends. The full variable domain, its missing parts supplied by reference TRBV5-1 and TRBJ1-1, is KAGVTQTPRYLIKTRGQQVTLSCSPISGHRSVSWYQQTPGQGLQFLFEYFSETQRNKGNFPGRFSGRQFSNSRSEMNVSTLELGDSALYLCASSLIRGESENTEAFFGQGTRLTVV.

The chain employs TRBV18 and TRBJ1-2; 8 positions agree with TRBD1. V was clipped by 6 bases and J by 4 bases; unmatched bases: 10. CDR3 length: 15 residues. Per germline, CDR1 KGHSH and CDR2 LQKENI. The CDR3 region is CASSPGQGEGYGYTF. The DNA of the CDR3 is TGTGCCAGCTCCCCTGGACAGGGCGAAGGCTATGGCTACACCTTC. Combining the CDR3 with reference TRBV18 and TRBJ1-2 gives the whole variable domain NAGVMQNPRHLVRRRGQEARLRCSPMKGHSHVYWYRQLPEEGLKFMVYLQKENIIDESGMPKERFSAEFPKEGPSILRIQQVVRGDSAAYFCASSPGQGEGYGYTFGSGTRLTVV.

The V call is TRBV9, the J call TRBJ2-5, with a possible D match to TRBD1 (5 bases). The V end lost 3 bases, the J end lost 5 bases, and 14 bases lay between the germline ends. The CDR3 has 14 residues. In germline, CDR1 is SGDLS, CDR2 YYNGEE. The CDR3 reads CASSDRSAGETQYF. CDR3 sequence (DNA): TGTGCCAGCAGCGACCGGTCGGCAGGGGAGACCCAGTACTTC.

This clone was recorded once. This rearrangement joins TRBV4-2 to TRBJ1-3; D is possibly TRBD1 (5 bases). Germline CDR1 and CDR2: LGHNA and YNFKEQ. The V gene lost 1 base and the J gene lost 8 bases, with 21 bases spanning the gap. The CDR3 is made up of 17 amino acids. The CDR3 nucleotides are TGTGCCAGCAGCCAAGGTCTTAGCGTCGGGGCGGGAGACACCATATATTTT. As protein: CASSQGLSVGAGDTIYF.